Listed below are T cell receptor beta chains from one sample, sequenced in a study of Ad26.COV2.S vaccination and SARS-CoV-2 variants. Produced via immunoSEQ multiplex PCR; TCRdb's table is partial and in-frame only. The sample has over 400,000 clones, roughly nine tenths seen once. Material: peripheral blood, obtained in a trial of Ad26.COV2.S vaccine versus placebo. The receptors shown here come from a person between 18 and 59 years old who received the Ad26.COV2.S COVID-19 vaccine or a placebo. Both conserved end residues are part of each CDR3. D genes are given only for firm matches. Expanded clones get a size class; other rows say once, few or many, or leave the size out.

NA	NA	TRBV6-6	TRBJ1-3	TGTGCCAGCAGTTTGCGCTCTGGAAACACCATATATTTT	CASSLRSGNTIYF
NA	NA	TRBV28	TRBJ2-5	TGTGCCAGCAGTTTGTGGCGGGGGCTGGAGACCCAGTACTTC	CASSLWRGLETQYF
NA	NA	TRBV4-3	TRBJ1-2	TGCGCCAGCAGCCAAGCCGGGTACTACTATGGCTACACCTTC	CASSQAGYYYGYTF
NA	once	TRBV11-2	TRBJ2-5	TGTGCCAGCAGCTTTACGACAGAGCAAGAGACCCAGTACTTC	CASSFTTEQETQYF
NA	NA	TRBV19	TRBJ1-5	TGTGCCAGTAGTATCGGACCGCTCGCCAATCAACCCCAGCATTTT	CASSIGPLANQPQHF
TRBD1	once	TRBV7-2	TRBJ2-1	TGTGCCAGCTCAAATGCAGGGGGTGAAGAGCAGTTCTTC	CASSNAGGEEQFF
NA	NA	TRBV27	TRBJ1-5	TGTGCCAGCAGTTTATTTGCCGGGGGAGACAATCAGCCCCAGCATTTT	CASSLFAGGDNQPQHF
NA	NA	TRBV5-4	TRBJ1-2	TGTGCCAGCAGCCCCGGGACCCGAAACTATGGCTACACCTTC	CASSPGTRNYGYTF
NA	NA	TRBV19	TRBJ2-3	TGTGCCAGTAGTATAGGGGGGGACCCCACAGATACGCAGTATTTT	CASSIGGDPTDTQYF
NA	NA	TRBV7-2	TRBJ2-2	TGTGCCAGCAAGCCCGGGACAAATACCGGGGAGCTGTTTTTT	CASKPGTNTGELFF
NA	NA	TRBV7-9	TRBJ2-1	TGTGCCAGCAGCAGCCGAGGGGGTGGGTACAATGAGCAGTTCTTC	CASSSRGGGYNEQFF
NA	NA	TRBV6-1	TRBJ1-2	TGTGCCAGCAGTGACCCTTTTATTCTTAACTATGGCTACACCTTC	CASSDPFILNYGYTF
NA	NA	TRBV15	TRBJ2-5	TGTGCCACCAGCAGAGAGGGCCGTCAAGAGACCCAGTACTTC	CATSREGRQETQYF
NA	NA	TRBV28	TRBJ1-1	TGTGCCAGCAAGTTCGAACCTCCCAGGGCCACTGAAGCTTTCTTT	CASKFEPPRATEAFF
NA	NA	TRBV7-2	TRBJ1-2	TGTGCCAGCACCCTCAGTTACTCCTATGGCTACACCTTC	CASTLSYSYGYTF
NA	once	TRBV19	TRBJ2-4	TGTGCCAGCCATAGATCTTCTCTGGGCAAAAACATTCAGTACTTC	CASHRSSLGKNIQYF
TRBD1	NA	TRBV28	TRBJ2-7	TGTGCCAGCACTCAGCCGGGACAGGGTCCCTACGAGCAGTACTTC	CASTQPGQGPYEQYF
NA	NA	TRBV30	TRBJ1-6	TGTGCCTGCAACAGCCGTCCCCGGAATTCACCCCTCCACTTT	CACNSRPRNSPLHF
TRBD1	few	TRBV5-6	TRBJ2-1	TGTGCCAGCAGCTCCGTCGGGACAGGGGGTATCAATGAGCAGTTCTTC	CASSSVGTGGINEQFF
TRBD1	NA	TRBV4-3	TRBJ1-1	TGCGCCAGCAGCCCAAGCACGACAGGGAAGATGAACACTGAAGCTTTCTTT	CASSPSTTGKMNTEAFF
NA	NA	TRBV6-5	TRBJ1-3	TGTGCCAGCAGTTACGACCTCTCTGGAAACACCATATATTTT	CASSYDLSGNTIYF
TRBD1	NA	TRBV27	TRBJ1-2	TGTGCCAGCAGTTATCGGACGTATTCAGGGGGCTATGGCTACACCTTC	CASSYRTYSGGYGYTF
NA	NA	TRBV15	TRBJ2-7	TGTGCCACCAGCAGAGACCCTAACCAGGGCTCACCCTACGAGCAGTACTTC	CATSRDPNQGSPYEQYF
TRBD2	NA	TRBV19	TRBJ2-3	TGTGCCAGTAGTATAAGACTAGCGGGAATGCTGAAGCAGTATTTT	CASSIRLAGMLKQYF
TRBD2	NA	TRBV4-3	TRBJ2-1	TGCGCCAGCAGCCAAGAGGGGACTAGCGGGAGGTCCTACAATGAGCAGTTCTTC	CASSQEGTSGRSYNEQFF
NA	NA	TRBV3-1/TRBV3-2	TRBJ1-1	TGTGCCAGCAGCCAAGCCCCGACATTAGTGAACACTGAAGCTTTCTTT	CASSQAPTLVNTEAFF
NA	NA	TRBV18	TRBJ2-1	TGTGCCAGCTCACCCACCAGGGGCCACGGACATGAGCAGTTCTTC	CASSPTRGHGHEQFF
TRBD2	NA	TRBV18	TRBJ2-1	TGTGCCAGCTCACCGAGACTAGCGGGGGGGGTCGATGAGCAGTTCTTC	CASSPRLAGGVDEQFF
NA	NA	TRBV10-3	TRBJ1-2	TGTGCCATCAGTGAGGACAGTTATGGCTACACCTTC	CAISEDSYGYTF
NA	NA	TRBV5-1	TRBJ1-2	TGCGCCAGCAGCTTCGGACAGACTCTATTCGATAACTATGGCTACACCTTC	CASSFGQTLFDNYGYTF
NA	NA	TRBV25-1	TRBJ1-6	TGTGCCAGCAGGACCACAGGAGATAATTCACCCCTCCACTTT	CASRTTGDNSPLHF
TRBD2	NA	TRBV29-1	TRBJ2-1	TGCAGCGTATTGCAGCGGACTAGGGCCTACAATGAGCAGTTCTTC	CSVLQRTRAYNEQFF
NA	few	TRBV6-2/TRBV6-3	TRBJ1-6	TGTGCCAGCAGTTACAGGAGCTCCTATAATTCACCCCTCCACTTT	CASSYRSSYNSPLHF
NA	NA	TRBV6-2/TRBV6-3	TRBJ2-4	TGTGCCAGCAGTTTGGCCGTGGATGTGGGCATTCAGTACTTC	CASSLAVDVGIQYF
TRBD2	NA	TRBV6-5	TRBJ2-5	TGTGCCAGCAGTCTCCAAGCGGGAGCTGGAGAGGCCCAGTACTTC	CASSLQAGAGEAQYF
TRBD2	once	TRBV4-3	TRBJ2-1	TGCGCCAGCAGCCAAGTATTTGCGGGGGGGGGCTATGAGCAGTTCTTC	CASSQVFAGGGYEQFF
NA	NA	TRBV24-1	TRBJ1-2	TGTGCCACCAGTGACGAAACAACACAGGTTGGCTACACCTTC	CATSDETTQVGYTF
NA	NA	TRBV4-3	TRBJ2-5	TGCGCCAGCAGCCAAGATAGGGCATCGATCCAAGAGACCCAGTACTTC	CASSQDRASIQETQYF
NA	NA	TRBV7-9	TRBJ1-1	TGTGCCAGCAGCCGGAGGGGTGGAGGGATCGCTGAAGCTTTCTTT	CASSRRGGGIAEAFF
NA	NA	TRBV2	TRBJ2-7	TGTGCCAGCAGTGGTACGATTCTCTACGAGCAGTACTTC	CASSGTILYEQYF
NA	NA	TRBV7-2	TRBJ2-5	TGTGCCAGCAGCCCGGGACCGCGGGAGACCCAGTACTTC	CASSPGPRETQYF
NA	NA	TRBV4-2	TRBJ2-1	TGTGCCAGCAGCCAAGAGATGGCGGATTACTACAATGAGCAGTTCTTC	CASSQEMADYYNEQFF
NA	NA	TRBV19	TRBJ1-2	TGTGCCACCACATCGTTACAGGGATACTTTAACTATGGCTACACCTTC	CATTSLQGYFNYGYTF
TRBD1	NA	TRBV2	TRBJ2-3	TGTGCCAGCAGGGCCGGGACAGAAGTTACAGATACGCAGTATTTT	CASRAGTEVTDTQYF
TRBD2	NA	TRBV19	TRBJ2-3	TGTGCCAGTCAACCTAGCGGATTCACAGATACGCAGTATTTT	CASQPSGFTDTQYF
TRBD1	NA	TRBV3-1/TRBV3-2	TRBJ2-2	TGTGCCAGCAGGAGACAGGGGAACACCGGGGAGCTGTTTTTT	CASRRQGNTGELFF
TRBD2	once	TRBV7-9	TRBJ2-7	TGTGCCAGCAGCTACCCTCCGGGACTAGCGCAGACCTACGAGCAGTACTTC	CASSYPPGLAQTYEQYF
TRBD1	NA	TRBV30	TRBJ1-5	TGTGCCTGTAACCGGGACAGGGCTGATCAGCCCCAGCATTTT	CACNRDRADQPQHF
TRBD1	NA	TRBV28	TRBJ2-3	TGTGCCAGCAGTTCTCGGACAGGCTCAGATACGCAGTATTTT	CASSSRTGSDTQYF
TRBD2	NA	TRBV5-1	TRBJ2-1	TGCGCCAGCAGCTTGGGACTAGCGGGAAACAATGAGCAGTTCTTC	CASSLGLAGNNEQFF
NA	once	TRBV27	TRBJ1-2	TGTGCCAGCAGTTTAGGGGGAGAAGCCTATGGCTACACCTTC	CASSLGGEAYGYTF
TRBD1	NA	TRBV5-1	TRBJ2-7	TGCGCCAGCAGCCGGACAGGGGGCTCCTACGAGCAGTACTTC	CASSRTGGSYEQYF